Listed below are T cell receptor beta chains from one sample, sequenced in a study of T cells after yellow fever vaccination. TCRdb itself ran the 5' RACE reads through MiXCR, one entry per CDR3 protein. The data hold 150,000 to 200,000 distinct CDR3 sequences, with roughly 6.2% observed a single time. This material consisted of CD4+ T cells sorted from PBMCs, taken on the day of the first yellow fever vaccination. The receptors here all came from a man younger than 35 who received the YFV17D yellow fever vaccine. Both conserved end residues are part of each CDR3. The order of the fields is V gene, D gene, J gene, CDR3 protein. A D gene is named only where the DNA matches it firmly.

>TRBV20-1|.|TRBJ2-5
CSASGETQYF
>TRBV12-3/TRBV12-4|TRBD1|TRBJ1-2
CASRDRENGYTF
>TRBV12-3/TRBV12-4|.|TRBJ1-1
CASSPGEGMGTEAFF
>TRBV20-1|.|TRBJ1-5
CSAFRDTERNQPQHF
>TRBV7-2|.|TRBJ1-1
CASNLLPGRSASAFF
>TRBV5-1|TRBD1|TRBJ2-2
CASSLGQGNLGELFF
>TRBV5-5|.|TRBJ1-2
CASSLYISGTNYGYTF
>TRBV9|.|TRBJ1-1
CASSVGRTSPAGAFF
>TRBV2|.|TRBJ2-7
CASSERGSLYEQYF
>TRBV4-3|.|TRBJ2-2
CASSQQVQNTGELFF
>TRBV4-1|.|TRBJ2-3
CASSQGYRGSLTDTQYF
>TRBV4-2|TRBD2|TRBJ2-2
CASSQFSGGNTGELFF
>TRBV5-1|TRBD1|TRBJ2-3
CASSHPDRGGYTQYF
>TRBV5-1|.|TRBJ2-7
CASSLRPPYEQYF